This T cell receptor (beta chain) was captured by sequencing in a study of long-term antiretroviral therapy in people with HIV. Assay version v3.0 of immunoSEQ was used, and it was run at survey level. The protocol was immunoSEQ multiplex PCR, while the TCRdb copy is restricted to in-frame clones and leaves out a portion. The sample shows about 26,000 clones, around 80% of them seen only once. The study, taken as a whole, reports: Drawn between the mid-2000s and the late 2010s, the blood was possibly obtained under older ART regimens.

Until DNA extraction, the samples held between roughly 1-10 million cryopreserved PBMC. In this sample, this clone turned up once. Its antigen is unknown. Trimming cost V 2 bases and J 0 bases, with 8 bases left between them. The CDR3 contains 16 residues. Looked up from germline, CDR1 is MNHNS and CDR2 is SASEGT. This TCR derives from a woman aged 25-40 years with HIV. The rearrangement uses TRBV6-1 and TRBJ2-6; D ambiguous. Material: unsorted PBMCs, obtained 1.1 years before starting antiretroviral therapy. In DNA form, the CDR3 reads TGTGCCAGCAGTGAAACTGAGGCCTCTGGGGCCAACGTCCTGACTTTC. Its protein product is CASSETEASGANVLTF.